This TCR beta chain was documented in a study of T cells in women clearing cervical HPV infection. In regard to this clone: The read comes to an end 3 residues before the CDR3 does, leaving the germline J gene to fill in the end.

Profiling relied on immunoSEQ multiplex PCR, and the TCRdb table lists in-frame clones only, not all of them. The sample table sets out more than 20,000 clones. MY09/MY11 PCR detected cervical HPV DNA; dot-blot assigned genotypes. The CDR3 covers 14 residues. Germline V gene sequence: CDR1 DFQATT, CDR2 SNEGSKA (reference sequence). V trimming: 1 base; J trimming: 9 bases; junction bases outside the gene matches: 7. This chain connects TRBV20-1 to TRBJ2-1; TRBD1 aligns across 9 bases. This sequence was found in a woman aged 18 to 75 with a cervical HPV16 infection that either progressed to CIN3+ or cleared (not recorded which). Sequencing input: blood buffy coat. The CDR3 reads CSARGTGDLGEQFF. The part of the CDR3 DNA that was read is TGCAGTGCTAGAGGGACAGGGGACCTCGGTGAG.